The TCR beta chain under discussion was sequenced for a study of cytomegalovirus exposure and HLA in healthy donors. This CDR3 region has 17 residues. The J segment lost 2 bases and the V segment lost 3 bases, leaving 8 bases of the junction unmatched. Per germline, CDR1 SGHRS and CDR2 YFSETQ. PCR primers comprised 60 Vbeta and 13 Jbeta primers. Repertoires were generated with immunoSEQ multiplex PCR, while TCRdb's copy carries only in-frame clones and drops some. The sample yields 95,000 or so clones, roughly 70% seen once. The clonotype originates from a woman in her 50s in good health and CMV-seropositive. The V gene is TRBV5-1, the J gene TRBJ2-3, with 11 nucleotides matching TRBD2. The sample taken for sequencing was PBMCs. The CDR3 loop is CASSSIGLAGTTDTQYF. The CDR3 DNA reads TGCGCCAGCAGCTCGATTGGACTAGCGGGTACCACAGATACGCAGTATTTT.